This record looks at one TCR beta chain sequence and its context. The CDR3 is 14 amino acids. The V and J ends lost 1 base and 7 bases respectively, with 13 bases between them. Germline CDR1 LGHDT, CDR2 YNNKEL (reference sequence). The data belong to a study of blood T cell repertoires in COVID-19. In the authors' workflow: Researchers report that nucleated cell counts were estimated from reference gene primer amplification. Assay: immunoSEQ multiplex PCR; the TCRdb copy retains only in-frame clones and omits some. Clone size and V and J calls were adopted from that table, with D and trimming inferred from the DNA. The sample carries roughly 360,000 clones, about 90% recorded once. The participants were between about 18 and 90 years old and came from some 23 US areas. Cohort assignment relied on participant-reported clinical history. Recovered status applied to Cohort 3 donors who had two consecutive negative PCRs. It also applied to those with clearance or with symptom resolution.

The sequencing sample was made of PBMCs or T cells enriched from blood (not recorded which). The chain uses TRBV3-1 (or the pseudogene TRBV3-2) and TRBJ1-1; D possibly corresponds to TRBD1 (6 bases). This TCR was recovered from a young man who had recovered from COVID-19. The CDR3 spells CASSQGQGRIEAFF. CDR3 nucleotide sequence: TGTGCCAGCAGCCAAGGTCAGGGGCGGATTGAAGCTTTCTTT.